These 16 T cell receptor beta chains were sequenced from one sample in a study of shared clonotypes between healthy human individuals. Measured with immunoSEQ multiplex PCR; TCRdb has only the in-frame clones, and not every one. This sample has 500,000 to 650,000 clones, with roughly four fifths found just once. Sequencing was performed on PBMCs. The receptors derive from a woman in her thirties or forties in good health. Some clones in this sample may be carry-over from other donors' samples.

The chain employs TRBV7-2 and TRBJ2-1; D may match TRBD1 or TRBD2 (5 bases each). V shed 3 bases and J shed 8 bases, with 17 bases lying between them. The CDR3 extends over 15 amino acids. Per the germline V gene, CDR1 is SGHTA and CDR2 is FQGNSA. The CDR3 DNA sequence: TGTGCCAGCAGCTTCACGGGGCCGGGGACCCATGAGCAGTTCTTC. Amino acids: CASSFTGPGTHEQFF.

The V and J genes are TRBV30 and TRBJ2-2; D is unresolved. The V end was cut by 0 bases, the J end by 6 bases, with 14 bases between. Germline-derived CDR1 and CDR2 are GTSNPN and SVGIG (reference sequence). The CDR3 length is 15 residues. The CDR3 sequence is CAWSVLGNRPGELFF. CDR3 coding DNA: TGTGCCTGGAGTGTACTGGGGAACAGACCCGGGGAGCTGTTTTTT.

The chain joins TRBV28 to TRBJ2-7; a weak D match, TRBD2 (6 bases). Germline V gene sequence: CDR1 MDHEN, CDR2 SYDVKM. V lost 4 bases to trimming and J lost 3 bases, with 13 bases between them. The CDR3 covers 14 residues. The CDR3 region is CASSSGTYYYEQYF. The DNA for the CDR3 is TGTGCCAGCAGTTCCGGGACTTACTACTACGAGCAGTACTTC.

The rearrangement links TRBV5-1 to TRBJ2-2; 7 nucleotides match TRBD2. This CDR3 comprises 17 residues. Germline V gene data show CDR1 as SGHRS and CDR2 as YFSETQ. V gave up 0 bases and J gave up 4 bases; unmatched junction bases: 9. The CDR3 is CASSLAGAGVGTGELFF. The CDR3 DNA sequence: TGCGCCAGCAGCTTGGCCGGGGCGGGAGTTGGCACCGGGGAGCTGTTTTTT.

The chain employs TRBV11-3 and TRBJ2-2, with TRBD1 identical over 7 bases. Germline V gene sequence: CDR1 SGHNT, CDR2 YENEEA. Trimming took 2 bases from V and 5 from J; bases not matched to a gene: 2. This CDR3 comprises 14 residues. The CDR3 nucleotides read TGTGCCAGCAGCTTAAACAGGGGAACCGGGGAGCTGTTTTTT. Its protein product is CASSLNRGTGELFF.

This chain links TRBV7-9 with TRBJ2-1, with D possibly being TRBD2 (6 bases). Germline lookup yields CDR1 SEHNR and CDR2 FQNEAQ (reference sequence). This CDR3 contains 14 residues. Deletions cut 5 bases from V and 0 bases from J, with 8 bases between. CDR3 protein: CASSRDFSYNEQFF. CDR3 in DNA: TGTGCCAGCAGCCGGGACTTCTCCTACAATGAGCAGTTCTTC.

The chain links TRBV28 to TRBJ1-5; D perhaps matches TRBD1 (5 bases). CDR3 length: 16 amino acids. CDR1 is MDHEN and CDR2 is SYDVKM in the germline V gene. V was trimmed by 3 bases and J by 0 bases, leaving 12 bases between them. The DNA of the CDR3 is TGTGCCAGCAGTTTGCCACAGGATTATAGCAATCAGCCCCAGCATTTT. Translating it yields CASSLPQDYSNQPQHF.

The CDR3 region has the DNA TGTGCCAGCAGCTCCTGGACTAGCGGGAGTTTAGGGGGAGAGACCCAGTACTTC. The encoded protein is CASSSWTSGSLGGETQYF. The V and J genes are TRBV9 and TRBJ2-5; 13 bases are shared with TRBD2. Trimming cost V 4 bases and J 4 bases; bases outside gene matches: 13. The CDR3 runs 18 residues. Germline assignment: CDR1 SGDLS and CDR2 YYNGEE.

This clone has only one observation. This chain joins TRBV5-8 and TRBJ1-2; TRBD1 agrees at 7 bases. The CDR3 consists of 13 residues. Germline V lookup: CDR1 SGHTS, CDR2 YDEGEE. The trim removed 2 bases at V and 10 bases at J, leaving 8 bases unmatched. CDR3 sequence (DNA): TGTGCCAGCAGCTTTGGCCCAGGGGGGACCTACACCTTC. Translating it yields CASSFGPGGTYTF. The whole variable domain, remainder taken from reference TRBV5-8 and TRBJ1-2, is EAGVTQSPTHLIKTRGQQATLRCSPISGHTSVYWYQQALGLGLQFLLWYDEGEERNRGNFPPRFSGRQFPNYSSELNVNALELEDSALYLCASSFGPGGTYTFGSGTRLTVV.

The chain carries TRBV6-6 and TRBJ1-3; D is possibly TRBD1 (6 bases). CDR3 size: 15 residues. V was clipped by 2 bases and J by 3 bases, with 11 bases between them. Germline CDR1 is MNHNY and CDR2 is SVGAGI (reference sequence). CDR3 sequence (DNA): TGTGCCAGCAGTTACATGGGGGCTGTTGGAAACACCATATATTTT. This sequence encodes CASSYMGAVGNTIYF.

This clone was seen only once. The CDR3, as DNA: TGTGCCTGGAGGCGAGGGACAGAAGCTTTCTTT. This encodes CAWRRGTEAFF. This rearrangement joins TRBV30 to TRBJ1-1, with D possibly being TRBD1 (6 bases). The CDR3 is 11 residues long. The V end was cut by 3 bases, the J end by 8 bases, with 10 bases between. Germline CDR1 and CDR2: GTSNPN and SVGIG (reference sequence).

This clone has a count of ten or more. The V call is TRBV11-2, the J call TRBJ2-7; D might be TRBD1 (5 bases). This CDR3 region has 14 residues. The ends were cut back, 4 bases at V and 4 bases at J, with 14 bases in the middle. CDR1 is SGHAT and CDR2 is FQNNGV in the germline V gene. The CDR3: CASSSGLGLYEQYF. In DNA form, the CDR3 reads TGTGCCAGCAGCTCAGGATTGGGGCTATACGAGCAGTACTTC.

The chain joins TRBV5-1 to TRBJ1-2, with 7 bases matching TRBD1. The V gene end was trimmed by 9 bases and the J gene end by 4 bases; junction bases not matched to a gene: 9. The length of the CDR3 is 13 residues. Germline CDR1 is SGHRS and CDR2 is YFSETQ. The DNA of the CDR3 is TGCGCCACCTCATGGGACAGAGGCTATGGCTACACCTTC. Amino acids: CATSWDRGYGYTF.

With regard to this clone: A much bigger clone sits one base away, suggesting this may be a read error. The identical CDR3 is also encoded by other nucleotide sequences in the sample. The V and J genes are TRBV19 and TRBJ2-1, with TRBD2 matching 10 bases. This CDR3 comprises 17 residues. CDR1 and CDR2 from the germline V gene are LNHDA and SQIVND (reference sequence). V dropped 8 bases and J dropped 3; count of bases not matched to a gene: 13. CDR3 in DNA: TGTGCCAGTTCCGGGACTAGCGCCTTCCACCTCTACAATGAGCAGTTCTTC. This codes for CASSGTSAFHLYNEQFF.

This chain joins TRBV2 and TRBJ2-1, with 7 bases that match TRBD1. V shed 8 bases, J shed 0 bases, and the junction held 4 bases outside the gene matches. The CDR3 is made up of 14 amino acids. Germline values: CDR1 SNHLY, CDR2 FYNNEI. The DNA of the CDR3 is TGTGCCAGCCTTCAGGGGGACTCCTACAATGAGCAGTTCTTC. Amino acid sequence: CASLQGDSYNEQFF.

The chain uses TRBV5-1 and TRBJ2-2; maybe TRBD2 (6 bases). This CDR3 is 17 amino acids long. V gave up 2 bases and J gave up 0 bases, with 14 bases separating them. CDR1 and CDR2 from the germline V gene are SGHRS and YFSETQ. DNA for the CDR3: TGCGCCAGCAGCTTCTGGGGGGTTGGCTCGAACACCGGGGAGCTGTTTTTT. Translating gives CASSFWGVGSNTGELFF.